This T cell receptor beta chain emerged from a study of cytomegalovirus exposure and HLA in healthy donors (dated by TCRdb to about 2017). Regarding the study in general: According to an earlier analysis of several hundred of the donors, about 179 million T cells yielded 117 million unique TCR beta sequences and around 300 Gb of sequence data. An early release covering about 600 HLA-typed donors comprised roughly 300 gigabases of sequencing data and 85 million to 100 million unique TCR sequences. The genetic ancestry cluster associated with self-reported Caucasian donors included over 65% of the 300 to 400 genotyped donors. The study aimed to test whether cataloging public T cell receptors could reveal signatures of past pathogen exposure. The T cell repertoires of 670 or so subjects were profiled by immunosequencing and related to cytomegalovirus serostatus. Besides the first cohort of hundreds of subjects, a separate validation cohort made up of over 95 different subjects was used. To predict cytomegalovirus infection status, the study combined high-throughput TCR immunosequencing, statistical association of individual TCRs with disease status, and machine learning. A later analysis re-analyzed previously published TCR beta repertoires from about 600 donors and added high-resolution HLA genotyping to study TCR occurrence patterns. The later analysis used no new phenotypic data to find candidate immune exposures, relying instead on TCR beta sequences and their occurrence across donors. In an earlier analysis of over 550 of the donors, high-throughput TCR beta sequencing was used to judge whether each TCR beta V gene segment behaved as functional or pseudogenic. Donor age, sex, ethnicity and CMV serostatus were collected together with the repertoire data. A later genetic analysis took genome-wide SNP genotypes for about three fifths of the 666 donors and used that subset as a discovery cohort. All discovery cohort repertoires had been generated on a single sequencing platform. Class I and class II HLA loci were covered by the typing at four-digit resolution. Typing coverage differed by locus: A, B, C, DRB1 and DQB1 were typed in roughly 620-640 donors, DQA1 in 522, DPA1 in some 570, and DPB1 in roughly 470. Several DR-DQ haplotypes were treated as single units for association and clustering because of strong linkage in the cohort. Across approximately 420 genotyped donors of the cohort, an average of about 250,000 unique TCR beta nucleotide sequences per donor were sequenced, and approximately 19% of those sequences were non-productive.

The cohort comprised around 690 healthy bone marrow donors. At the time of sampling, every cohort member was nominally healthy, though immune exposures that went unrecorded were likely present. The donor tested CMV seronegative, placing the donor among the approximately 360 seronegative members of the cohort. Every donor gave a peripheral blood sample, and the peripheral blood mononuclear cells from that sample were used for TCR beta sequencing. Genomic DNA was extracted from the blood cell samples with the Qiagen DNeasy Blood Extraction Kit. Receptor libraries were prepared by the immunoSEQ multiplex PCR assay. For the multiplex PCR, a mixture combining 60 forward primers for TCR Vbeta segments and 13 reverse primers for TCR Jbeta segments was used. Amplification of the CDR3 region of rearranged TCR beta genes was performed with a multiplex PCR assay on genomic DNA. Amplified TCR beta libraries were sequenced as 87-base-pair reads on the Illumina HiSeq System. Concerning the study's data processing: A later analysis counted approximately 76 million unique TCR beta chains across the 666 repertoires, and some 12 million of these chains were shared by at least two donors. Raw reads were error-corrected and collapsed into unique sequences with a nearest-neighbor algorithm that merged closely related sequences to remove PCR and sequencing errors. V, D and J gene segments were assigned by aligning CDR3 sequences to IMGT reference sequences. For a sequence to be retained, a match of at least six nucleotides was required to both a V gene segment and a J gene segment. A rearrangement counted as productive if the CDR3 had no stop codons and remained in frame with V and J, and every other rearrangement counted as non-productive. CDR3 was defined by IMGT convention, running from the second conserved V-encoded cysteine to the conserved J-encoded phenylalanine. In an earlier analysis of more than 550 of the donors, sequences lacking an unambiguous match to a single V gene segment were excluded. In an earlier analysis of 500 to 750 of the donors, V segments were called functional above 56.7% productive rearrangements and were called segregating when the between-donor standard deviation exceeded 5%. A statistical classification framework was developed to diagnose cytomegalovirus status using the catalog of TCR beta chain sequences. V and J gene assignment, in a later analysis, came from comparing TCR nucleotide sequences with IMGT/GENE-DB human TR gene sequences. Using the TCRdist pipeline, a later analysis assigned CDR3 sequences along with most-parsimonious VDJ recombination scenarios. In a later analysis, each TCR beta chain was defined by its CDR3 amino acid sequence together with its V-gene family, and reads lacking a unique V-gene family were excluded. A later analysis removed several hundred highly shared, low-generation-probability nucleotide sequences to deal with suspected cross-contamination and a sequencing artifact. In a later analysis, a clonal expansion index for each public chain was calculated from normalized within-repertoire ranks of inferred template counts. A later analysis computed generation probabilities with a VDJ recombination model fitted to out-of-frame rearrangements, and checked the results against IGoR. In a later analysis, TCR-TCR, TCR-HLA and TCR-CMV co-occurrence was scored with hypergeometric tests, and a repertoire-size bias correction was applied to TCR pairs. In a later analysis, false discovery rates were estimated by permuting HLA or CMV assignments 20 times. In a later analysis, co-occurring TCRs were grouped using DBSCAN, with TCRdist sequence similarity added in when clustering inside HLA-allele-positive subsets. Repertoires with fewer than 30,000 or more than 120,000 public chains were left out of co-occurrence clustering, as were a few repertoires with anomalous nucleotide sharing. Imported from immuneACCESS, the table was reduced by TCRdb to in-frame sequences with V and J called. These copies leave out some clones; in studies compared against another copy, an unresolved V gene accounts for under half, and the cause of the remainder is not known. V and J calls and clone size come straight from that table; D and trimming were deduced from the DNA. For this sample the table gives 95,000 to 150,000 clones, of which about four fifths were detected only once. Together, the top ten hold 2% to 2.5% of the sample.

The paper as a whole reports these results and caveats: Most CMV-associated TCR beta chains appeared to be HLA-restricted in a later analysis, and the HLA associations seemed to be driven largely by CMV exposure. According to a later genetic analysis, donors in an Asian-associated ancestry cluster had fewer N-insertions in productive TCRs than the approximately 610-donor mean. In vitro tests confirmed that three of the cytomegalovirus-associated TCR beta chains recognize cytomegalovirus antigens. Only TCR beta chains were sequenced in this cohort, and the absence of alpha or paired-chain data limited detectable features. Because HLA typing was missing for some donors at each locus, association tests included only the typed subset. Approximately 16 rarely observed V segments, including chromosome 9 orphons, were excluded from the earlier analysis of just under 600 of the donors because counts were too low. The 87-base-pair reads could not distinguish some IMGT-functional V segments, including TRBV6-2 and TRBV6-3, so those segments were excluded. A group of highly shared sequence variants was considered likely to be a technical artifact of the sequencing pipeline. CMV serostatus was the only immune exposure information available for the cohort. An earlier analysis of approximately 500 of the donors showed that most TCR beta V segments appeared in productive rearrangements either about 90% or about 30% of the time, which broadly matched IMGT annotations. A later genetic analysis associated a missense DCLRE1C variant with V-gene and J-gene trimming of TCR beta chains, and an independent cohort replicated the association. Roughly uniform sequencing depth across donors was assumed in presence/absence analyses, although this assumption may not hold. A later analysis associated 15,000 or so TCR beta sequences with specific HLA alleles at a false discovery rate of 0.05. The authors suggested that the approach could potentially be generalized to other disease states and immunological phenotypes. Linkage disequilibrium might explain the correlated functional status among segregating V segments, but an unknown experimental factor could not be ruled out. Most TCR sequences were observed very rarely across donors, whereas some public TCRs were present in many individuals. A further reported finding was that TCR beta sequences accurately predicted the HLA-A and HLA-B alleles for most subjects in the first cohort. According to a later analysis, TCR association rates differed among HLA loci, with DRB1 alleles showing the most associated TCRs and HLA-C alleles showing the fewest. The study listed over 150 TCR beta chains as associated with cytomegalovirus. Strong co-occurrence of HLA alleles, especially DR and DQ, made assigning TCR associations to individual alleles difficult. In both the original and validation cohorts, the classifier was reported to diagnose cytomegalovirus status with high specificity and sensitivity. A later analysis reported that several top co-occurrence clusters appeared linked to parvovirus B19, influenza, CMV and Epstein-Barr virus. In a later analysis, HLA-associated TCR beta chains showed more clonal expansion and lower generation probabilities than non-associated chains that were equally common.

Trimming removed 2 bases from V and 3 bases from J, leaving 5 bases between the germline ends. Looking up the germline V gene yields CDR1 SGHAT and CDR2 FQNNGV. The CDR3 covers 12 residues, taking in both the cysteine and the phenylalanine. Here the CDR3 DNA is all that survives: 36 bases in frame from base 1. A word on this clone: This clone's antigen is unknown. No clone much larger than this one lies a single base away; base qualities are absent.

The TCR originated in a woman in her thirties or forties in good health and CMV-seronegative. In this chain, TRBV11-2 is recombined with TRBJ2-7; the D gene is perhaps TRBD1, from 5 matching bases. Source material: PBMCs. The CDR3 sequence is CASSLQGYEQYF. The sequenced DNA: TGTGCCAGCAGCTTACAGGGCTACGAGCAGTACTTC. Beyond the CDR3, the reference TRBV11-2 and TRBJ2-7 genes provide the residues; the full variable domain reads: EAGVAQSPRYKIIEKRQSVAFWCNPISGHATLYWYQQILGQGPKLLIQFQNNGVVDDSQLPKDRFSAERLKGVDSTLKIQPAKLEDSAVYLCASSLQGYEQYFGPGTRLTVT.